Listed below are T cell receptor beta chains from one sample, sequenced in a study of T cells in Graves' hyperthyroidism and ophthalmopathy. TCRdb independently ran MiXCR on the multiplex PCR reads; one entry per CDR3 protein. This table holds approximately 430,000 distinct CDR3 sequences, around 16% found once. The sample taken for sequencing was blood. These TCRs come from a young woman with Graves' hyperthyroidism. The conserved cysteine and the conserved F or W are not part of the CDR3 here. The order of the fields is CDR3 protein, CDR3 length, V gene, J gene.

CDR3: ASIQGGTGVSPLH
length: 13
V: TRBV7-9
J: TRBJ1-6

CDR3: ASRDLQGTGELF
length: 12
V: TRBV6-2/TRBV6-3
J: TRBJ2-2

CDR3: ASSSSMGPYEQY
length: 12
V: TRBV11-2
J: TRBJ2-7

CDR3: ASSSVTGYDTQY
length: 12
V: TRBV7-9
J: TRBJ2-3

CDR3: ASSLGGPTGYT
length: 11
V: TRBV12-3/TRBV12-4
J: TRBJ1-2

CDR3: SAAIRVNEQF
length: 10
V: TRBV20-1
J: TRBJ2-1

CDR3: ASSDSYEQY
length: 9
V: TRBV7-8
J: TRBJ2-7

CDR3: ASSWGWGLRAPYNEQF
length: 16
V: TRBV5-1
J: TRBJ2-1

CDR3: ASRRTSGGYEQY
length: 12
V: TRBV12-3/TRBV12-4
J: TRBJ2-7

CDR3: ASRGQGALVGTIY
length: 13
V: TRBV27
J: TRBJ1-3

CDR3: ASSQDHGGTGELF
length: 13
V: TRBV4-1
J: TRBJ2-2

CDR3: ASSLEGWAGEQY
length: 12
V: TRBV11-2
J: TRBJ2-7

CDR3: ASSLEQGKEKLF
length: 12
V: TRBV5-1
J: TRBJ1-4

CDR3: ASSRRFLGNTIY
length: 12
V: TRBV3-1
J: TRBJ1-3

CDR3: AISDGEELF
length: 9
V: TRBV10-3
J: TRBJ2-2

CDR3: ASSPSDILSYEQY
length: 13
V: TRBV18
J: TRBJ2-7

CDR3: ASSLPPGGQYNEQF
length: 14
V: TRBV12-3/TRBV12-4
J: TRBJ2-1

CDR3: ASSPRRSSYEQY
length: 12
V: TRBV18
J: TRBJ2-7

CDR3: AWSVLWAGSQPQH
length: 13
V: TRBV30
J: TRBJ1-5

CDR3: ASGLVVSGTGDRNEQY
length: 16
V: TRBV12-5
J: TRBJ2-7

CDR3: ASNERDGRGEQF
length: 12
V: TRBV6-1
J: TRBJ2-1

CDR3: ATSTPQRGENTGELF
length: 15
V: TRBV15
J: TRBJ2-2